This T cell receptor beta chain was profiled in a study of technical replicates of blood from several donors. Sequencing was performed with immunoSEQ multiplex PCR; in TCRdb, only in-frame clones are kept and a portion is missing. This table has 75,000 to 95,000 clones, less than 95% appearing once. CDR1 and CDR2 (germline): MGHDK, SYGVNS. V was pared by 6 bases and J by 5 bases, with 6 bases of the junction left unmatched. This CDR3 is built from 13 residues. The chain carries TRBV25-1 and TRBJ2-5, with 7 bases lining up with TRBD2. The specimen sequenced was T cells isolated from PBMCs. The TCR comes from a human donor in good health. This CDR3 reads CASRSGGKETQYF. CDR3 sequence (DNA): TGTGCCAGCAGATCCGGGGGGAAGGAGACCCAGTACTTC.